This T cell receptor beta chain emerged from a study of blood T cell repertoires in COVID-19. The overall study: There were acute and convalescent COVID-19 samples, and they came from the United States, Italy and Spain.

This clone was detected only once. Sequencing was performed with immunoSEQ multiplex PCR; in TCRdb, only in-frame clones are kept and a portion is missing. This sample has around 190,000 clones, with 65% to 90% found just once. Between the trimmed V and J ends, which lost 7 bases and 3 bases, there was a span of 12 bases. Germline V CDR1 and CDR2: LNHDA, SQIVND (reference sequence). This CDR3 has 14 residues. The specimen sequenced was peripheral blood. The receptor comes from a man between 50 and 59 years old with active or convalescent COVID-19. The chain employs TRBV19 and TRBJ1-4; weak D call: TRBD1 (6 bases). CDR3 bases: TGTGCCAGTACCACACAGGGTTCTAATGAAAAACTGTTTTTT. Its protein product is CASTTQGSNEKLFF.